This TCR beta chain was found in a study of T cell repertoires in cytomegalovirus infection. Via MiXCR, TCRdb re-called the reads, giving one row per CDR3 protein. Of about 830,000 distinct CDR3 sequences listed, about 30% were seen once; the top ten hold around 12%. This clonotype appeared a few times. Its antigen is undetermined. This sequence was found in a human donor in good health (CMV status not recorded). Some clones in this sample may be carry-over from other donors' samples. Sequencing used cultured CD8+ T cells from PBMCs, obtained from culture after CMV antigen stimulation.

The CDR3, as DNA: TGTGCCAGCAGCCTACATAATTCCTACGAGCAGTACTTC. It specifies CASSLHNSYEQYF. V and J are TRBV7-9 and TRBJ2-7; D is unclear. The V gene's germline CDR1 is SEHNR and CDR2 FQNEAQ (reference sequence). V lost 5 bases and J 1 base, leaving 9 bases between the germline ends. CDR3 length: 13 residues.